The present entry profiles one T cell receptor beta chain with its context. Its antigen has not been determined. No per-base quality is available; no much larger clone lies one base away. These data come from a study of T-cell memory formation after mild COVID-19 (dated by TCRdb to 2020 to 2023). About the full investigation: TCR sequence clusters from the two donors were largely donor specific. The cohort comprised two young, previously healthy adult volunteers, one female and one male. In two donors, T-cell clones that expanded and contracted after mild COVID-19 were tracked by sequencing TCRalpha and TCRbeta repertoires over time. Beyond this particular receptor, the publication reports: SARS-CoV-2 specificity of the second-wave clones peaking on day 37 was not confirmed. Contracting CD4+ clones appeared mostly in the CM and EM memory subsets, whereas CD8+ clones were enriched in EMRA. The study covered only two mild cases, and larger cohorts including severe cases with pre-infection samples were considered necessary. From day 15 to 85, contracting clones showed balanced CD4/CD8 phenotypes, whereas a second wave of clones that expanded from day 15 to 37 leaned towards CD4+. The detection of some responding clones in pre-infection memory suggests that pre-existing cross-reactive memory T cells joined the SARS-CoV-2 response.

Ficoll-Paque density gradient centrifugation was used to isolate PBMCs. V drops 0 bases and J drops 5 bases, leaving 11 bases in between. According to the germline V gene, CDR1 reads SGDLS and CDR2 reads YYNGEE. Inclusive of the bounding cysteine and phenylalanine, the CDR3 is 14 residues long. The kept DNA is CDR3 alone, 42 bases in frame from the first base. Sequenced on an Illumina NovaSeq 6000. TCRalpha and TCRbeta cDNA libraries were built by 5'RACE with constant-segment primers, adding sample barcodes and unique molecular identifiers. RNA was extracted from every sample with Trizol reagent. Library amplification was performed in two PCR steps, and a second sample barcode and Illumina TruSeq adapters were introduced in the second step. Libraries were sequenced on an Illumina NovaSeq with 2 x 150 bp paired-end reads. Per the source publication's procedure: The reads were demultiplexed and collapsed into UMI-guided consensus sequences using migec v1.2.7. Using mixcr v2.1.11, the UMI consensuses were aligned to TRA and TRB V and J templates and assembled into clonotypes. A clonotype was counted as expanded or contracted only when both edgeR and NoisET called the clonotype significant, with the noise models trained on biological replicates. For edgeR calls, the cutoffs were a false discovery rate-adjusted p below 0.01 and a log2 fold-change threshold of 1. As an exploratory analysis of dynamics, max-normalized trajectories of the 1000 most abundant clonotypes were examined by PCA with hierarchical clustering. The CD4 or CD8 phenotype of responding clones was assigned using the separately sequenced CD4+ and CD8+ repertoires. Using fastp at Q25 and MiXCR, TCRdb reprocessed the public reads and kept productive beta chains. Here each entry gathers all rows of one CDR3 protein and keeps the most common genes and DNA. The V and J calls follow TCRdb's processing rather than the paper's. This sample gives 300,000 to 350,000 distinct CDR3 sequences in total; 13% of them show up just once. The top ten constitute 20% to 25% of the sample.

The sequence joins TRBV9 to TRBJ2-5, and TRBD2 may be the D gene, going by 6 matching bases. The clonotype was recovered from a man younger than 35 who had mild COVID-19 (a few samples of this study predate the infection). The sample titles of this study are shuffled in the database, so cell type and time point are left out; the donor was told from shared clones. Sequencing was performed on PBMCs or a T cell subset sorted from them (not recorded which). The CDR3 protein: CASSVGGGWETQYF. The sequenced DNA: TGTGCCAGCAGCGTAGGCGGAGGGTGGGAGACCCAGTACTTC.